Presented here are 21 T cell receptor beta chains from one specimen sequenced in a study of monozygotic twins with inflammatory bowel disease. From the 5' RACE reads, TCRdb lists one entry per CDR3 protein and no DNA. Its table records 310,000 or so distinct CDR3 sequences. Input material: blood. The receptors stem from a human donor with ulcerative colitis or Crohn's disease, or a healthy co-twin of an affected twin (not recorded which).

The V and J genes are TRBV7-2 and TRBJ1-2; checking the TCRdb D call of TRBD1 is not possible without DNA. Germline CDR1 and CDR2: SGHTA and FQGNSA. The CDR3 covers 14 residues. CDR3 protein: CASSPTGPPLGYTF.

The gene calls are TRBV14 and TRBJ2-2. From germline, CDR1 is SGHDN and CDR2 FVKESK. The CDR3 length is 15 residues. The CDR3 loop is CASSQGVVRTGELFF.

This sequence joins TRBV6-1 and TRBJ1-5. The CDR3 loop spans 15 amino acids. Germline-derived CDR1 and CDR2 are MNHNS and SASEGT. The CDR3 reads CASTVDGHSNQPQHF.

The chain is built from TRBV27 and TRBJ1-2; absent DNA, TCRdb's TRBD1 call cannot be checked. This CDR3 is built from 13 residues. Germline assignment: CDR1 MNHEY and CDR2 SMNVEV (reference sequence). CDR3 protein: CASRLGGSYGYTF.

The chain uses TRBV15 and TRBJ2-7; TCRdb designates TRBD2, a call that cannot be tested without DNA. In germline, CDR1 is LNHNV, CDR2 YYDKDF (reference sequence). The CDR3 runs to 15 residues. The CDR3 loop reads CATSRGGVSGYEQYF.

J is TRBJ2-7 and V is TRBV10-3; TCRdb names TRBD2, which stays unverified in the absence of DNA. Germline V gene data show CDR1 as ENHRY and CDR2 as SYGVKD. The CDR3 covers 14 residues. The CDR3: CAIRRTDFGYEQYF.

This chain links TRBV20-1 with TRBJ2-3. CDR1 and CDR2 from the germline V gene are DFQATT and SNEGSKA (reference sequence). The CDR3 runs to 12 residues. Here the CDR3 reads CSASGVTDTQYF.

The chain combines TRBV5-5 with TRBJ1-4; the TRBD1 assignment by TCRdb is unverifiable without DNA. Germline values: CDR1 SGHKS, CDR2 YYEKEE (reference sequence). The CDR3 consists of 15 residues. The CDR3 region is CASSLYAQGNEKLFF. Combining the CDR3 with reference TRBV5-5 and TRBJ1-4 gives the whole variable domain DAGVTQSPTHLIKTRGQQVTLRCSPISGHKSVSWYQQVLGQGPQFIFQYYEKEERGRGNFPDRFSARQFPNYSSELNVNALLLGDSALYLCASSLYAQGNEKLFFGSGTQLSVL.

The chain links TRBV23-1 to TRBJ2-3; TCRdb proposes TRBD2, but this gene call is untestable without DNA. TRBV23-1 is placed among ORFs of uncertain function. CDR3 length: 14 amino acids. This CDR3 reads CASRSGPCRDTQYF.

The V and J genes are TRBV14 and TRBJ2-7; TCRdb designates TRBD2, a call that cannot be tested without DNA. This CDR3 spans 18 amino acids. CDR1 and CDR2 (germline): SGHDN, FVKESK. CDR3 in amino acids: CASSRGGTRTSGSYEQYF.

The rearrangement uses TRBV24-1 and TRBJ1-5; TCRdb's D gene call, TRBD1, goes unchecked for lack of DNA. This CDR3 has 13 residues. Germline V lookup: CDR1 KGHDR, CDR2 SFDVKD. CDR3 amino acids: CATSGGHHLPQHF.

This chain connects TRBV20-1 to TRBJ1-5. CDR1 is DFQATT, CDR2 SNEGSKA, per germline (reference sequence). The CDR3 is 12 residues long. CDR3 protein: CSAYTPNQPQHF.

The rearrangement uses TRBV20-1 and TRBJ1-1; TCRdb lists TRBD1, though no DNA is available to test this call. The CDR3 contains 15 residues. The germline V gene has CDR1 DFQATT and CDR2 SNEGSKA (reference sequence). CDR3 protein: CSARDTRTGNTEAFF.

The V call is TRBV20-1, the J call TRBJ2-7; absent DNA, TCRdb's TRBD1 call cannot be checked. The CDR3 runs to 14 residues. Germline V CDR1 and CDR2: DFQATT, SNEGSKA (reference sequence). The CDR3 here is CSARITGPSYEQYF.

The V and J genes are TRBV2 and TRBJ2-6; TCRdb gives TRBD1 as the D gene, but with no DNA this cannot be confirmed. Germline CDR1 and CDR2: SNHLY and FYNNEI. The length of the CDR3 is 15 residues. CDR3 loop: CASTGDRSGANVLTF.

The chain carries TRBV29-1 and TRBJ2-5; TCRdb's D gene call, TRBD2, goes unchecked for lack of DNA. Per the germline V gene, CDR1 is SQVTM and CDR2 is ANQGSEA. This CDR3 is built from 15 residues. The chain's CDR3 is CSVVPSGRLQETQYF.

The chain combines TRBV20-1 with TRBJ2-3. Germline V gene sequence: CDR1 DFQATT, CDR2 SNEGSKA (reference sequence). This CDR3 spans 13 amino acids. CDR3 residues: CSASYPSTDTQYF.

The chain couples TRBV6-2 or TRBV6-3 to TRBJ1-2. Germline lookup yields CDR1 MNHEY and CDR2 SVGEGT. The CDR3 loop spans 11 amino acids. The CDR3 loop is CASGVLYGYAF.

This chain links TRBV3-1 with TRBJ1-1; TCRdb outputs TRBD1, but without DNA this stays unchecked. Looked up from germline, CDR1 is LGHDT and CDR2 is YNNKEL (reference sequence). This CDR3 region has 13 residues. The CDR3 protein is CASSTTGKTEAFF.

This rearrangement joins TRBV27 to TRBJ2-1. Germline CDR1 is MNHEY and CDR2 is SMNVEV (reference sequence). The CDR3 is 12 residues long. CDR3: CASRAPSDEQFF.

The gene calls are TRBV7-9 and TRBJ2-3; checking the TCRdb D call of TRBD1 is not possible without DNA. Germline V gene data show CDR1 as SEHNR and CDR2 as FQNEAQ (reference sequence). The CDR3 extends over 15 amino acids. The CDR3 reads CASSLGRGITDTQYF.